The sequence of this T cell receptor (beta chain) was determined in a study of shared T cell receptors in the human thymus (dated by TCRdb to about 2021). As for the study more broadly: The study examined how self-reactive, shared T-cell receptor alpha chains are generated in the human thymus.

The method behind the library was the immunoSEQ multiplex PCR assay. TCRdb carries this immuneACCESS record with in-frame sequences only. Its versions omit some clonotypes, under half of them owing to an unresolved V gene in the studies checked, with the rest unexplained. Counted in this sample were approximately 400,000 clones; 95% of them appeared once. The ten largest clones capture roughly 0.021% of the sample. Reading from cysteine to phenylalanine, the CDR3 counts 16 amino acids. The CDR3 DNA has 48 bases and is translated from base 1. Via the germline V gene, CDR1 is MDHEN and CDR2 SYDVKM. The germline ends are 14 bases apart after V is trimmed by 5 bases and J by 0 bases. A word on this clone: Its antigen is not yet known. No per-base quality is available; no much larger clone lies one base away.

The rearranged segments are TRBV28 and TRBJ1-3, with a weak D call of TRBD1 (6 bases match). This sequence originates from a human donor. The source material was thymocytes. The CDR3 region: CASSAGHISSGNTIYF. Read as DNA, the sequence is TGTGCCAGCAGTGCGGGACATATTAGCTCTGGAAACACCATATATTTT.